This T cell receptor beta chain was identified during a study of human T cells and chemical hapten exposure. Points from the study as a whole: Significantly more large CDR3 similarity clusters arose among expanded TCRs than among controls.

The authors' processing: A typical sample had roughly 87,000 TCRs, with roughly 23,224 to 690,600 overall. TCRdb independently ran MiXCR on the RACE reads; one entry per CDR3 protein. These V and J calls rely on TCRdb rather than the paper's analysis. The data show roughly 98,000 distinct CDR3 sequences, 9.5% to 15% seen once. Specified time point: patch test 1, 2 weeks after DPC sensitization. Noted treatment: therapeutic diphenylcyclopropenone sensitization with weekly scalp DPC. The study drew its donors from alopecia patients who were 18 to 70 years old and suitable for DPC. The CDR3 runs to 13 residues. The V end lost 5 bases, the J end lost 6 bases, and 14 bases lay between the germline ends. CDR1 is SQVTM, CDR2 ANQGSEA, per germline. Comment on this clonotype: Its specificity is unknown.

J is TRBJ1-3 and V is TRBV29-1, with D possibly being TRBD1 (5 bases). The sequencing used whole blood, collected in connection with sensitization to the hapten diphenylcyclopropenone (DPC). This clonotype was sampled from a woman aged 40-49 years with alopecia areata. Some clones in this sample may be carry-over from other donors' samples. For the CDR3, the DNA is TGCAGCGTTCCCGGGGGGGACCCAAACACCATATATTTT. This sequence encodes CSVPGGDPNTIYF.